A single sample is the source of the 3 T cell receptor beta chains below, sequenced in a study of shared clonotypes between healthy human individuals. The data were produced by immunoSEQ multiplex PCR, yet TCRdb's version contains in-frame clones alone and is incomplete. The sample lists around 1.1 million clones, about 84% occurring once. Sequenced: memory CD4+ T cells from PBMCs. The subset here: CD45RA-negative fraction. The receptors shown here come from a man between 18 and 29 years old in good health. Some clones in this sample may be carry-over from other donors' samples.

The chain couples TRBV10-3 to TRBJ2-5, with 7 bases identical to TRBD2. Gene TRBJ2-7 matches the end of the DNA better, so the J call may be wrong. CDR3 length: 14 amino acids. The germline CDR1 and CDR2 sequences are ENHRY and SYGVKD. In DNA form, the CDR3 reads TGTGCCATCAGTGAGCGGCTAGCGGCCTACGAGCAGTACTTC. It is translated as CAISERLAAYEQYF.

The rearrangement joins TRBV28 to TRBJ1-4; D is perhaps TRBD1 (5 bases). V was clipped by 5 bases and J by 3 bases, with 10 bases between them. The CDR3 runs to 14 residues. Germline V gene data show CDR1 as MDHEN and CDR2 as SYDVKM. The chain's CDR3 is CASSQGGANEKLFF. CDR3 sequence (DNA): TGTGCCAGCAGTCAAGGAGGGGCTAATGAAAAACTGTTTTTT.

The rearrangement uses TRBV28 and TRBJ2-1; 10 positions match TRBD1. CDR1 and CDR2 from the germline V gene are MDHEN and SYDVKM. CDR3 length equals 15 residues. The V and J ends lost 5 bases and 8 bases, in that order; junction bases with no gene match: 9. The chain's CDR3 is CASSLRGQGPDEQFF. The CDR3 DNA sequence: TGTGCCAGCAGTCTAAGGGGACAGGGGCCTGATGAGCAGTTCTTC.